The next 32 T cell receptor beta chains were all read from a single sample in a study of T cells in Graves' hyperthyroidism and ophthalmopathy. Amplification of TCR beta CDR3 regions used RNA as the template. First-round RT-PCR targeting the TCR CDR3 was performed with the HTBI primer set. Each CDR3 protein is one row after TCRdb ran MiXCR on the multiplex PCR reads. Of fewer than 900,000 distinct CDR3 sequences listed, approximately 19% are singletons. The sequencing sample was made of blood. The source of these receptors is a woman aged 50 to 65 with Graves' hyperthyroidism that later progressed to Graves' ophthalmopathy.

This clonotype was seen only a few times. The chain uses TRBV29-1 and TRBJ1-2, with D hard to call. This CDR3 contains 12 residues. V gave up 0 bases and J gave up 4 bases, with 6 bases separating them. Looked up from germline, CDR1 is SQVTM and CDR2 is ANQGSEA. The CDR3 loop is CSVEERLYGYTF. CDR3 DNA sequence: TGCAGCGTTGAAGAGCGCCTCTATGGCTACACCTTC.

Worth noting for this clonotype: The junction and the germline gene differ at one end; a read error may be behind it. This chain connects TRBV27 to TRBJ1-2, with TRBD1 identical over 12 bases. CDR3 length equals 13 residues. Germline V lookup: CDR1 MNHEY, CDR2 SMNVEV (reference sequence). In DNA, the CDR3 is TGTGCCACCAAGGGACAGGGGGCGCCTGGCTGCACCTTC. Its protein product is CATKGQGAPGCTF.

This clonotype was seen at least ten times. The chain employs TRBV12-3 or TRBV12-4 and TRBJ2-7, with 11 bases aligning to TRBD1. V gave up 3 bases and J gave up 3 bases; unmatched junction bases: 4. CDR3 length equals 15 residues. CDR3 nucleotide sequence: TGTGCCAGCAGTTTGGAGGACAGGGGGCACTACGAGCAGTACTTC. Protein: CASSLEDRGHYEQYF.

This clonotype came up a few times. This rearrangement joins TRBV5-1 to TRBJ1-1, with 7 bases fitting TRBD1. Germline CDR1 is SGHRS and CDR2 is YFSETQ. V lost 5 bases, J lost 4 bases, and 17 bases stayed unmatched. The CDR3 length is 17 residues. The CDR3 bases are TGCGCCAGCAGGAAGACCGGGACAGCGAGGGGAGCCACTGAAGCTTTCTTT. Protein product: CASRKTGTARGATEAFF.

This rearrangement joins TRBV12-3 or TRBV12-4 to TRBJ2-2, with D possibly TRBD1 on 6 matching bases. This CDR3 is 16 amino acids long. V was cut by 4 bases and J by 5 bases, with 17 bases left in between. Here the CDR3 DNA reads TGTGCCAGCAGTTGGACCGGGACACCCTTTACCGGGGAGCTGTTTTTT. Residues: CASSWTGTPFTGELFF.

Many counts were recorded for this clonotype. V gene TRBV10-1 combines with J gene TRBJ1-1; D is ambiguous. Germline V gene sequence: CDR1 WNHNN, CDR2 SYGVQD (reference sequence). V dropped 2 bases and J dropped 0 bases, with 10 bases sitting between them. The CDR3 loop spans 15 amino acids. The CDR3 spells CASSENVGMNTEAFF. The CDR3 DNA sequence: TGCGCCAGCAGTGAGAACGTTGGAATGAACACTGAAGCTTTCTTT.

A remark on this clonotype: Compared with germline, one end of the junction differs, possibly owing to a read error. V gene TRBV7-8 combines with J gene TRBJ2-1; D gene uncertain. There are 15 residues in the CDR3. The V gene's germline CDR1 is SGHVS and CDR2 FQNEAQ. The CDR3 loop is CASSPGRSSYNGQFF. Written as DNA, the CDR3 is TGTGCCAGCAGCCCCGGACGTAGCTCCTACAATGGGCAGTTCTTC.

The chain joins TRBV15 to TRBJ2-5, with TRBD2 matching over 13 bases. There are 16 residues in the CDR3. CDR1 LNHNV and CDR2 YYDKDF come from the germline V gene (reference sequence). J lost 2 bases, V lost 5 bases, and 5 bases had no gene match. The CDR3 bases are TGTGCCACCAGCCTTGGACTAGCGGGGGTTCAAGAGACCCAGTACTTC. The encoded protein is CATSLGLAGVQETQYF.

The sample holds a few counts of this clonotype. The V call is TRBV6-1, the J call TRBJ1-4; TRBD1 matches 7 bases. V was clipped by 5 bases and J by 5 bases; unmatched bases: 8. Germline V gene data show CDR1 as MNHNS and CDR2 as SASEGT. The length of the CDR3 is 15 residues. CDR3 DNA sequence: TGTGCCAGCAGTAGATGGGACAGCTTGAATGAAAAACTGTTTTTT. This encodes CASSRWDSLNEKLFF.

This clonotype has at least ten counts. V is TRBV15 and J is TRBJ2-1; TRBD2 aligns across 12 bases. The CDR3 totals 17 residues. V gave up 5 bases and J gave up 2 bases; unmatched junction bases: 7. CDR1 and CDR2 from the germline V gene are LNHNV and YYDKDF (reference sequence). The DNA for the CDR3 is TGTGCCACCAGCCGGCTAGCGGGGGGGATCACCTACAATGAGCAGTTCTTC. Amino acid sequence: CATSRLAGGITYNEQFF.

In this sample, this clonotype turned up many times. V is TRBV20-1 and J is TRBJ2-5, with D perhaps being TRBD1 or TRBD2 (5 bases each). Per germline, CDR1 DFQATT and CDR2 SNEGSKA (reference sequence). The V end was cut by 5 bases, the J end by 1 base, with 17 bases between. There are 15 residues in the CDR3. The CDR3: CSAQTGPTPQETQYF. The CDR3 DNA reads TGCAGTGCTCAGACGGGGCCAACGCCCCAAGAGACCCAGTACTTC.

This clonotype has at least ten counts. This chain links TRBV7-8 with TRBJ2-5, with 9 bases fitting TRBD1. Looked up from germline, CDR1 is SGHVS and CDR2 is FQNEAQ. The CDR3 is 15 amino acids. V gave up 5 bases and J gave up 3 bases; unmatched junction bases: 7. The CDR3 loop reads CASSKRQGEKETQYF. CDR3 nucleotide sequence: TGTGCCAGCAGCAAGCGACAGGGGGAGAAAGAGACCCAGTACTTC. The entire variable domain, with the rest obtained from reference TRBV7-8 and TRBJ2-5, is as follows: GAGVSQSPRYKVAKRGQDVALRCDPISGHVSLFWYQQALGQGPEFLTYFQNEAQLDKSGLPSDRFFAERPEGSVSTLKIQRTQQEDSAVYLCASSKRQGEKETQYFGPGTRLLVL.

CDR3 protein: CASTPRLAGVDTGELFF. CDR3 coding DNA: TGTGCCAGCACCCCGAGGCTAGCGGGAGTCGACACCGGGGAGCTGTTTTTT. The V gene is TRBV28, the J gene TRBJ2-2; 10 bases fit TRBD2. Germline CDR1 and CDR2: MDHEN and SYDVKM. The V and J ends lost 7 bases and 3 bases, in that order; junction bases with no gene match: 11. The CDR3 is 17 amino acids.

The chain has TRBV7-8 and TRBJ2-3; TRBD2 matches 9 bases. The V segment lost 2 bases and the J segment 4 bases; nucleotides outside the gene matches: 10. Germline V lookup: CDR1 SGHVS, CDR2 FQNEAQ. CDR3 length equals 17 residues. CDR3: CASSLSGGGGAADTQYF. CDR3 DNA: TGTGCCAGCAGCTTATCCGGGGGCGGGGGGGCCGCAGATACGCAGTATTTT.

This clonotype turned up a few times. The CDR3, as DNA: TGTGCCAGCAGCTTGAACAGGGGCTCCCCCTACAATGAGCAGTTCTTC. It yields the protein CASSLNRGSPYNEQFF. The rearrangement uses TRBV5-8 and TRBJ2-1, with 7 bases aligning to TRBD1. The CDR3 loop spans 16 amino acids. CDR1 SGHTS and CDR2 YDEGEE come from the germline V gene. Trimming took 1 base from V and 2 from J; bases not matched to a gene: 6. The whole variable domain, filled in from reference TRBV5-8 and TRBJ2-1, reads EAGVTQSPTHLIKTRGQQATLRCSPISGHTSVYWYQQALGLGLQFLLWYDEGEERNRGNFPPRFSGRQFPNYSSELNVNALELEDSALYLCASSLNRGSPYNEQFFGPGTRLTVL.

The table lists this clonotype with a few counts. J is TRBJ1-1 and V is TRBV6-1; no clear D. CDR1 MNHNS and CDR2 SASEGT come from the germline V gene. The CDR3 is 16 residues long. Trimming left V 0 bases short and J 0 bases short, with 11 bases between. Written as DNA, the CDR3 is TGTGCCAGCAGTGAAGCGGCGATCTCCTTGAACACTGAAGCTTTCTTT. The encoded protein is CASSEAAISLNTEAFF.

Many counts were recorded for this clonotype. The chain uses TRBV5-1 and TRBJ2-1, with 8 bases that match TRBD1. The V gene end was trimmed by 1 base and the J gene end by 8 bases; junction bases not matched to a gene: 8. Germline-derived CDR1 and CDR2 are SGHRS and YFSETQ. The CDR3 consists of 15 residues. The CDR3 sequence is CASSLRTGRIDEQFF. The DNA of the CDR3 is TGCGCCAGCAGCTTGAGGACAGGGAGGATCGATGAGCAGTTCTTC.

This clonotype was recorded a few times. The chain links TRBV20-1 to TRBJ1-6, with D unclear. Germline V gene lookup returns CDR1 DFQATT and CDR2 SNEGSKA (reference sequence). There are 14 residues in the CDR3. With 3 bases removed from V and 4 bases from J, the gap between germline ends came to 10 bases. The DNA of the CDR3 is TGCAGTGCTAGGGTGGCGGGGTATAATTCACCCCTCCACTTT. Translation: CSARVAGYNSPLHF.

This clonotype was observed many times. The J gene is TRBJ1-1, the V gene TRBV18; 8 nucleotides agree with TRBD1. With V trimmed by 2 bases and J by 4 bases, 6 bases remained unmatched. Germline V gene sequence: CDR1 KGHSH, CDR2 LQKENI. The CDR3 is 15 residues long. The CDR3 spells CASSPGHRGGTEAFF. The CDR3 region has the DNA TGTGCCAGCTCACCAGGTCACAGGGGGGGCACTGAAGCTTTCTTT.

The V call is TRBV6-5, the J call TRBJ2-1, with 7 bases lining up with TRBD1. V shed 4 bases and J 4 bases; nucleotides not matched to a gene: 7. Looked up from germline, CDR1 is MNHEY and CDR2 is SVGAGI. The CDR3 extends over 15 amino acids. The CDR3 bases are TGTGCCAGCAGTTCCGGGACAGACCTTTACAATGAGCAGTTCTTC. Encoded protein: CASSSGTDLYNEQFF.

The chain couples TRBV6-1 to TRBJ1-2; TRBD1 aligns across 7 bases. CDR3 length: 15 amino acids. The germline CDR1 and CDR2 sequences are MNHNS and SASEGT. J was trimmed by 0 bases and V by 8 bases; bases with no gene match: 9. The CDR3 sequence is CASGWTGDTNYGYTF. Written as DNA, the CDR3 is TGTGCCAGCGGGTGGACAGGAGATACTAACTATGGCTACACCTTC.

This clonotype was recorded a few times. The rearrangement joins TRBV7-6 to TRBJ2-6; 8 nucleotides agree with TRBD1. The trim removed 5 bases at V and 0 bases at J, leaving 12 bases unmatched. The germline gives CDR1 SGHVS, CDR2 FNYEAQ. The CDR3 runs 19 residues. This CDR3 reads CASSQKLGQGTSGANVLTF. As DNA, the CDR3 is TGTGCCAGCAGCCAAAAACTAGGACAGGGTACCTCTGGGGCCAACGTCCTGACTTTC.

This clonotype was observed many times. The rearrangement joins TRBV2 to TRBJ1-6; D is unclear. From germline, CDR1 is SNHLY and CDR2 FYNNEI. The CDR3 covers 18 residues. Trimming cost V 0 bases and J 0 bases, with 12 bases left between them. CDR3 protein: CASSEALRGSSYNSPLHF. The CDR3 coding sequence is TGTGCCAGCAGTGAAGCGCTTCGGGGTAGCTCCTATAATTCACCCCTCCACTTT.

At least ten counts were recorded for this clonotype. The chain couples TRBV3-1 to TRBJ2-2; D might be TRBD2 (7 bases). Germline V lookup: CDR1 LGHDT, CDR2 YNNKEL (reference sequence). This CDR3 region has 14 residues. V was trimmed by 6 bases and J by 3 bases, leaving 11 bases between them. The chain's CDR3 is CASSPGGHTGELFF. CDR3 bases: TGTGCCAGCAGTCCCGGGGGGCACACCGGGGAGCTGTTTTTT.

This clonotype was picked up many times. This chain uses TRBV9 with TRBJ1-1; TRBD1 might be the D (5 bases). The V gene lost 0 bases and the J gene lost 0 bases, with 12 bases spanning the gap. The CDR3 runs 16 residues. CDR1 and CDR2 (germline): SGDLS, YYNGEE. DNA for the CDR3: TGTGCCAGCAGCGTAGTTCGGGGACCCTTGAACACTGAAGCTTTCTTT. Its protein is CASSVVRGPLNTEAFF.

Ten or more counts support this clonotype. The rearrangement joins TRBV27 to TRBJ2-7; TRBD1 aligns across 10 bases. The germline V gene has CDR1 MNHEY and CDR2 SMNVEV (reference sequence). The junction had 1 base not matched to a gene; V was cut back by 0 bases and J by 2 bases. The CDR3 sequence is 15 residues long. The CDR3 DNA is TGTGCCAGCAGTTTATCTGGGACAGGGGCCTACGAGCAGTACTTC. This sequence encodes CASSLSGTGAYEQYF.

The J gene is TRBJ1-3, the V gene TRBV9; D call uncertain. The V gene lost 3 bases and the J gene lost 0 bases, with 10 bases spanning the gap. This CDR3 contains 15 residues. Germline V CDR1 and CDR2: SGDLS, YYNGEE. This CDR3 reads CASSGPTGSGNTIYF. The CDR3 DNA reads TGTGCCAGCAGCGGGCCTACGGGCTCTGGAAACACCATATATTTT.

This clonotype appeared a single time. V usage is TRBV6-2 or TRBV6-3 and J usage is TRBJ1-1; D uncertain. The germline V gene has CDR1 MNHEY and CDR2 SVGEGT. The V and J ends lost 6 bases and 1 base respectively, with 9 bases between them. The CDR3 runs 13 residues. The CDR3 DNA follows: TGTGCCAGCAGCCGGGTTGAGAACACTGAAGCTTTCTTT. Encoded protein: CASSRVENTEAFF.

The CDR3 loop is CASSFWGPGTNTEAFF. The CDR3 DNA reads as TGTGCCAGCAGTTTTTGGGGGCCCGGGACGAACACTGAAGCTTTCTTT. V is TRBV28 and J is TRBJ1-1, with D possibly being TRBD1 (6 bases). Germline CDR1 and CDR2: MDHEN and SYDVKM. V was clipped by 3 bases and J by 1 base, with 15 bases between them. The CDR3 has 16 amino acids.

This rearrangement joins TRBV5-1 to TRBJ1-2; D unresolved. The V end lost 4 bases, the J end lost 4 bases, and 17 bases lay between the germline ends. This CDR3 has 15 residues. CDR1 is SGHRS, CDR2 YFSETQ, per germline. The CDR3 is CASSPIQDGSYGYTF. Written as DNA, the CDR3 is TGCGCCAGCAGCCCCATTCAAGACGGATCCTATGGCTACACCTTC.

The chain links TRBV7-2 to TRBJ1-3, with D tentatively TRBD1 (5 bases). CDR1 is SGHTA and CDR2 is FQGNSA in the germline V gene. The V gene lost 0 bases and the J gene lost 0 bases, with 15 bases spanning the gap. The CDR3 is made up of 18 amino acids. CDR3 nucleotide sequence: TGTGCCAGCAGCTTAGCTTCCGGGACGGCTGGCTCTGGAAACACCATATATTTT. It codes for CASSLASGTAGSGNTIYF.

This clonotype occurred a few times. CDR3 loop: CASSEVAGGQETQYF. The CDR3 bases are TGTGCCAGCAGTGAAGTGGCGGGGGGACAAGAGACCCAGTACTTC. The chain is built from TRBV6-1 and TRBJ2-5; 8 bases are a match to TRBD2. The V gene end was trimmed by 1 base and the J gene end by 2 bases; junction bases not matched to a gene: 3. Germline lookup yields CDR1 MNHNS and CDR2 SASEGT. The CDR3 is 15 amino acids.